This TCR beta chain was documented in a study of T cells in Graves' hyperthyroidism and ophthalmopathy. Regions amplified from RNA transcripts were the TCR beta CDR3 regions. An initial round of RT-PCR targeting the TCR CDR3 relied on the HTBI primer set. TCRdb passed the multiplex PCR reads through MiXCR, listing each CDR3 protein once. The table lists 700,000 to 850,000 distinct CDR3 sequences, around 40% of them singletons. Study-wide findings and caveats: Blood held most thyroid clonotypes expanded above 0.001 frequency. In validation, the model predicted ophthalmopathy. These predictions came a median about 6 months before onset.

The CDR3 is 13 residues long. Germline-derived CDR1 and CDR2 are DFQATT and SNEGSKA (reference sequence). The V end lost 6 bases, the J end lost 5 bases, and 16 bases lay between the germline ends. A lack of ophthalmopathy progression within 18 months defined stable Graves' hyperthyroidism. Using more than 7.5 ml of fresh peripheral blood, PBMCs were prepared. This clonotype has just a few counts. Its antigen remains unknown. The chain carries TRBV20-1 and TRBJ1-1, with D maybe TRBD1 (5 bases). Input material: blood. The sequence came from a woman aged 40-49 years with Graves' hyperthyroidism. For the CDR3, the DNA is TGCAGTGCCGCTCCCGGGACTTGGACTGAAGCTTTCTTT. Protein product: CSAAPGTWTEAFF.